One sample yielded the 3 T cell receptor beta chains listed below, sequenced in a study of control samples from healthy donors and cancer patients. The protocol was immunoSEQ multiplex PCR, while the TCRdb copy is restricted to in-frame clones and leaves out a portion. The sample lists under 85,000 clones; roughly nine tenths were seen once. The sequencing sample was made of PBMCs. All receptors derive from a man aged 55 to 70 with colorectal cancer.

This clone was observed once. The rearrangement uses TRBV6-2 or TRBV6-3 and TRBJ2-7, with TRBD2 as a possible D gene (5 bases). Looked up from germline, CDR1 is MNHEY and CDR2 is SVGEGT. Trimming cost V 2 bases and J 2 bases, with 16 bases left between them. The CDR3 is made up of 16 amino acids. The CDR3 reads CASSYPPERRAYEQYF. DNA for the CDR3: TGTGCCAGCAGTTACCCTCCCGAGCGGCGGGCCTACGAGCAGTACTTC.

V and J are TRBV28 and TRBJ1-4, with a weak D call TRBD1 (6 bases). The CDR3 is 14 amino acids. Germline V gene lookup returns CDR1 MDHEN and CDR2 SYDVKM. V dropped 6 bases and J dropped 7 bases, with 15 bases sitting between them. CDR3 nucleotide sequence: TGTGCCAGCAGCACCACAGGGAGAGGTGAAAAACTGTTTTTT. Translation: CASSTTGRGEKLFF.

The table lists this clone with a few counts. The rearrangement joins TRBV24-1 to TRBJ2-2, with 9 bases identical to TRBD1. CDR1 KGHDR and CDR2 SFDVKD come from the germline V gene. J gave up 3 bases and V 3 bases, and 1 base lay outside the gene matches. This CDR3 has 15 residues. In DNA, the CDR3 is TGTGCCACCAGTGATGGACAGGGGCACACCGGGGAGCTGTTTTTT. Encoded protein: CATSDGQGHTGELFF.